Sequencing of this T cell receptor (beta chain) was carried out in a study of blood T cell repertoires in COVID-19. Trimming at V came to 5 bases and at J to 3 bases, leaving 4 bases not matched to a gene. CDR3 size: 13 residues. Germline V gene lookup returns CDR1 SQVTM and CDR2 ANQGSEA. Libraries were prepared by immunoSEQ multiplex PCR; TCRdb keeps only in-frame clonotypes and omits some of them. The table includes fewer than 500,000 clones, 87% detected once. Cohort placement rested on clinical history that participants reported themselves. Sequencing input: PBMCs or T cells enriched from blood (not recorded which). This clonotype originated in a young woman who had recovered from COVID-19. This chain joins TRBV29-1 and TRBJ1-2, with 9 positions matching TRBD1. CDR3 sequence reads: CSVRTGEDYGYTF. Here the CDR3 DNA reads TGCAGCGTTCGGACAGGGGAGGACTATGGCTACACCTTC. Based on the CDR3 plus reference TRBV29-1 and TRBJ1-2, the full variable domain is SAVISQKPSRDICQRGTSLTIQCQVDSQVTMMFWYRQQPGQSLTLIATANQGSEATYESGFVIDKFPISRPNLTFSTLTVSNMSPEDSSIYLCSVRTGEDYGYTFGSGTRLTVV.